This section outlines one T cell receptor beta chain sequence together with its context. This entry comes from a study of T cell repertoires in cytomegalovirus infection. This CDR3 is built from 11 residues. Germline loops: CDR1 SGHVS, CDR2 FNYEAQ. The V end lost 2 bases, the J end lost 5 bases, and 3 bases lay between the germline ends. MiXCR was run by TCRdb on the reads, yielding one entry per CDR3 protein. The sample holds about 490,000 distinct CDR3 sequences, roughly 29% seen once. The receptor comes from a human donor in good health (CMV status not recorded). Some clones in this sample may be carry-over from other donors' samples. The V call is TRBV7-6, the J call TRBJ1-2; D ambiguous. The sample was PBMCs. CDR3 amino acids: CASSLRYGYTF. The CDR3 DNA sequence: TGTGCCAGCAGCTTACGTTATGGCTACACCTTC. The whole variable domain, remainder taken from reference TRBV7-6 and TRBJ1-2, is GAGVSQSPRYKVTKRGQDVALRCDPISGHVSLYWYRQALGQGPEFLTYFNYEAQQDKSGLPNDRFSAERPEGSISTLTIQRTEQRDSAMYRCASSLRYGYTFGSGTRLTVV.